A selection of T cell receptor beta chains follows, all from one sample in a study of shared clonotypes between healthy human individuals. The data were produced by immunoSEQ multiplex PCR, yet TCRdb's version contains in-frame clones alone and is incomplete. The repertoire has more than 2 million clones, around 96% of them found once; the top ten carry 1.1%. The sequenced sample consisted of naive CD8+ T cells sorted from blood. The receptors originated from a man aged 18 to 30 in good health. CDR3s include the opening cysteine and the closing phenylalanine or tryptophan.

v_gene	j_gene	CDR3aa
TRBV29-1	TRBJ1-4	CSVEVLALVGEKLFF
TRBV6-5	TRBJ2-5	CASSYSLAQETQYF
TRBV7-6	TRBJ2-2	CASSLAGWREEDTGELFF
TRBV19	TRBJ2-1	CASSINLAAVNEQFF
TRBV4-1	TRBJ2-3	CASSLRTGGTDTQYF
TRBV4-1	TRBJ2-5	CASSDIQGYQETQYF
TRBV6-5	TRBJ2-5	CASSYWGEGQETQYF
TRBV5-1	TRBJ2-2	CASRRGQEFWAGELFF
TRBV7-9	TRBJ2-5	CASSFNGETQYF
TRBV6-1	TRBJ2-1	CASSEAGAWTSGGRGEQFF
TRBV7-8	TRBJ2-3	CASSSASGGLTDTQYF
TRBV27	TRBJ2-1	CASSPLAGGDNEQFF
TRBV6-1	TRBJ2-7	CASSEYAGQYF
TRBV4-1	TRBJ2-7	CASSQDVGSVGEQYF
TRBV11-2	TRBJ2-7	CASSFAGTGTYEQYF
TRBV29-1	TRBJ2-3	CSVPRGSTDTQYF
TRBV28	TRBJ2-7	CASSLWTGQVGEQYF
TRBV27	TRBJ2-7	CASSLWVSSYEQYF